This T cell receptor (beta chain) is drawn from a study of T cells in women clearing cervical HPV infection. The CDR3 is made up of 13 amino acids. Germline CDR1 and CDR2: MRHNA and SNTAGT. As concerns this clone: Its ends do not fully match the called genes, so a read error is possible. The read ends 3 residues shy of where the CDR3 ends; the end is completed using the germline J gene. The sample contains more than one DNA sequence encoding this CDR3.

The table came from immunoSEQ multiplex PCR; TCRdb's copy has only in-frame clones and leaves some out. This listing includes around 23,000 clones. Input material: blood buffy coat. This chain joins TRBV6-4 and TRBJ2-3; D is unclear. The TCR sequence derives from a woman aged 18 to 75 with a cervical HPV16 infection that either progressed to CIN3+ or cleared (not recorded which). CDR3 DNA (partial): TGTGCTAGCAGAGAGACTTTCACAGATACG. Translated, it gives CASRETFTDT. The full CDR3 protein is CASRETFTDTQYF.